This T cell receptor beta chain was sequenced during a study of shared clonotypes between healthy human individuals. Data came from immunoSEQ multiplex PCR; TCRdb stores just in-frame clones and leaves some out. The table shows 2,500,000 or so clones, with 90% to 95% occurring only once. This CDR3 is built from 14 residues. Germline CDR1 reads SGHNT; CDR2 reads YYREEE (reference sequence). This chain uses TRBV5-4 with TRBJ2-7; D is perhaps TRBD2 (5 bases). The TCR originated in a man younger than 30 in good health. Sequencing was performed on naive CD4+ T cells sorted from blood. The subset was: CD45RA+ positively selected. CDR3 residues: CAVTTAGGSYEQYF. The CDR3 DNA reads as TGTGCTGTTACCACGGCAGGAGGCTCCTACGAGCAGTACTTC.